This T cell receptor beta chain was recorded in a study of glioma-infiltrating T cells after dendritic cell vaccination. About the research overall: The vaccine used monocyte-derived dendritic cells pulsed overnight with autologous tumor lysate. Study findings and constraints: Longer survival after dendritic cell vaccination followed higher pretreatment TIL content. Few patients contributed both blood and tumor specimens.

In its sample, this clone was seen a few times. Its antigen remains unknown. Assay: immunoSEQ multiplex PCR; the TCRdb copy retains only in-frame clones and omits some. The table has just under 100,000 clones, about 85% seen once; the top ten hold 4.5% to 5.5%. The time point: after dendritic cell vaccination, including at tumor progression/relapse. Isocitrate dehydrogenase mutation was absent in all glioblastoma patients. Sequencing was performed on blood, taken after dendritic cell vaccination. This TCR derives from a human donor with glioblastoma.

The CDR3 sequence is CASSGQRTYEQYF. CDR3 nucleotide sequence: TGTGCCAGCAGTGGACAGCGGACCTACGAGCAGTACTTC. The chain links TRBV28 to TRBJ2-7, with D perhaps matching TRBD1 (6 bases). Trimming took 5 bases from V and 2 from J, leaving 10 bases between them. This CDR3 has 13 residues. The V gene's germline CDR1 is MDHEN and CDR2 SYDVKM.